The rows below give T cell receptor beta chains drawn from one sample of a study of shared clonotypes between healthy human individuals. Data came from immunoSEQ multiplex PCR; TCRdb stores just in-frame clones and leaves some out. The data contain 550,000 to 700,000 clones, 60% to 75% of them singletons. Sequences were obtained from memory CD4+ T cells sorted from blood. These receptors came from a woman aged 25 to 39 in good health. CDR3s include the opening cysteine and the closing phenylalanine or tryptophan. Fields, in order: V gene, D gene, clone size, J gene, CDR3 DNA, CDR3 protein. The D gene is left open where the match is weak. The size of a clone is reported for some rows only, either as once, few or many, or as a class for expanded clones.

V: TRBV4-2; D: TRBD2; size: once; J: TRBJ2-3; DNA: TGTGCCAGCAGCCAAGCAACTAGCGGGACAGATACGCAGTATTTT; CDR3: CASSQATSGTDTQYF
V: TRBV14; D: -; size: -; J: TRBJ2-3; DNA: TGTGCCAGCAGCCAAGGAGATACGCAGTATTTT; CDR3: CASSQGDTQYF
V: TRBV14; D: TRBD1; size: -; J: TRBJ2-1; DNA: TGTGCCAGCAGCCCAACCTACGGACAGGGCAATGAGCAGTTCTTC; CDR3: CASSPTYGQGNEQFF
V: TRBV6-5; D: TRBD1; size: -; J: TRBJ1-4; DNA: TGTGCCAGCAGTTACGGGGGACAGGGGGCTGAAAAACTGTTTTTT; CDR3: CASSYGGQGAEKLFF
V: TRBV28; D: -; size: -; J: TRBJ1-1; DNA: TGTGCCAGCACAGGCTTTATGAACACTGAAGCTTTCTTT; CDR3: CASTGFMNTEAFF
V: TRBV7-7; D: -; size: few; J: TRBJ2-7; DNA: TGTGCCAGCAGCTTAGGCAGGGACAACGAGCAGTACTTC; CDR3: CASSLGRDNEQYF
V: TRBV7-8; D: -; size: -; J: TRBJ2-7; DNA: TGTGCCAGCAGCTCCCGACAGCGCTACGAGCAGTACTTC; CDR3: CASSSRQRYEQYF
V: TRBV19; D: TRBD2; size: few; J: TRBJ2-5; DNA: TGTGCCAGTAGTATCGGCGGGACTAGTGGAGAGACCCAGTACTTC; CDR3: CASSIGGTSGETQYF
V: TRBV6-1; D: -; size: once; J: TRBJ1-4; DNA: TGTGCCAGCAGTTCCGTAGGGGCCGAGGGCCAAAAACTGTTTTTT; CDR3: CASSSVGAEGQKLFF
V: TRBV23-1; D: TRBD2; size: -; J: TRBJ2-7; DNA: TGCGCCATCTCCGTGGGGGGAGGTAAGCGGGACTACGAGCAGTACTTC; CDR3: CAISVGGGKRDYEQYF
V: TRBV7-2; D: -; size: -; J: TRBJ1-1; DNA: TGTGCCAGCAGCCCAGAAGGGCGGAGCGCTGAAGCTTTCTTT; CDR3: CASSPEGRSAEAFF
V: TRBV10-3; D: -; size: once; J: TRBJ2-7; DNA: TGTGCCATCAGTGAGTCGTTGGGGTTCGGGCCGGCCTACGAGCAGTACTTC; CDR3: CAISESLGFGPAYEQYF
V: TRBV11-2; D: TRBD2; size: -; J: TRBJ2-7; DNA: TGTGCCAGCAGCTTGGGGGACCAGTGGGAGGGGTACGAGCAGTACTTC; CDR3: CASSLGDQWEGYEQYF
V: TRBV5-4; D: -; size: -; J: TRBJ2-2; DNA: TGTGCCAGCACCCTCGGACTCGAGAACACCGGGGAGCTGTTTTTT; CDR3: CASTLGLENTGELFF
V: TRBV28; D: TRBD2; size: -; J: TRBJ2-3; DNA: TGTGCCAGCAGTTTTGCCGGACTAGTGGGGACAGATACGCAGTATTTT; CDR3: CASSFAGLVGTDTQYF
V: TRBV6-6; D: -; size: -; J: TRBJ1-1; DNA: TGTGCCAGCAGTTACCGAAGACCGGATCCGGCTTTCTTT; CDR3: CASSYRRPDPAFF
V: TRBV5-5; D: -; size: -; J: TRBJ1-1; DNA: TGTGCCAGCAGCATTACGGGGACCACTGAAGCTTTCTTT; CDR3: CASSITGTTEAFF
V: TRBV4-1; D: -; size: -; J: TRBJ1-2; DNA: TGCGCCAGCAGCCAAAGGGGCAGGGTGGGAGGCTACACCTTC; CDR3: CASSQRGRVGGYTF
V: TRBV5-4; D: TRBD2; size: -; J: TRBJ2-2; DNA: TGTGCCAGCAGCTTCGCTCTAGCGGGAACCGGGGAGCTGTTTTTT; CDR3: CASSFALAGTGELFF
V: TRBV5-1; D: TRBD1; size: few; J: TRBJ2-1; DNA: TGCGCCAGCAGTACGTGGGGACAGGATGGGAATGAGCAGTTCTTC; CDR3: CASSTWGQDGNEQFF
V: TRBV5-1; D: -; size: -; J: TRBJ2-2; DNA: TGCGCCAGCAGCTTGGCCGGGAACACCGGGGAGCTGTTTTTT; CDR3: CASSLAGNTGELFF
V: TRBV19; D: TRBD1; size: -; J: TRBJ1-5; DNA: TGTGCCAGTAGTATAGGGACAGGGATCCATCAGCCCCAGCATTTT; CDR3: CASSIGTGIHQPQHF
V: TRBV5-4; D: TRBD1; size: -; J: TRBJ1-2; DNA: TGTGCCAGCAGTCCAGGGGGACAGTCATATCTTGGCTACACCTTC; CDR3: CASSPGGQSYLGYTF
V: TRBV27; D: -; size: -; J: TRBJ2-7; DNA: TGTGCCAGCAGCCCCCGGTTTGGTAGCGGTACTTTCTACGAGCAGTACTTC; CDR3: CASSPRFGSGTFYEQYF
V: TRBV2; D: -; size: -; J: TRBJ2-7; DNA: TGTGCCAGCAGTTACAGGTCCTACGAGCAGTACTTC; CDR3: CASSYRSYEQYF
V: TRBV27; D: -; size: -; J: TRBJ2-5; DNA: TGTGCCAGCAGAGTCTCGGGCGGGGAGACCCAGTACTTC; CDR3: CASRVSGGETQYF
V: TRBV7-9; D: -; size: -; J: TRBJ2-7; DNA: TGTGCCAGCAGCTTAGCGCGGGGAAGCCACGAGCAGTACTTC; CDR3: CASSLARGSHEQYF
V: TRBV28; D: TRBD2; size: -; J: TRBJ2-1; DNA: TGTGCCAGCAGTTTGGCCACAGTAGCGGGGCGTTCCTACAATGAGCAGTTCTTC; CDR3: CASSLATVAGRSYNEQFF
V: TRBV7-8; D: TRBD1; size: -; J: TRBJ2-7; DNA: TGTGCCAGCAGCTTAGCGGGACAGGGGGCTGCCTACGAGCAGTACTTC; CDR3: CASSLAGQGAAYEQYF
V: TRBV29-1; D: -; size: -; J: TRBJ1-1; DNA: TGCAGCTTACGCGACCCGGGGGGGACGGGGGCGAACACTGAAGCTTTCTTT; CDR3: CSLRDPGGTGANTEAFF
V: TRBV7-9; D: -; size: once; J: TRBJ2-7; DNA: TGTGCCAGCAGCCGGGGTAGACACGGGACCTACGAGCAGTACTTC; CDR3: CASSRGRHGTYEQYF
V: TRBV6-5; D: -; size: -; J: TRBJ2-6; DNA: TGTGCCATCAAACAGGGAGGGGGGGCCAACGTCCTGACTTTC; CDR3: CAIKQGGGANVLTF
V: TRBV4-2; D: -; size: -; J: TRBJ1-4; DNA: TGTGCCAGCAGCGCAACAGGGCCCCTTGATGAAAAACTGTTTTTT; CDR3: CASSATGPLDEKLFF
V: TRBV5-6; D: -; size: -; J: TRBJ1-2; DNA: TGTGCCAGCAGCTTGGCCCGGGAAGGCTACACCTTC; CDR3: CASSLAREGYTF
V: TRBV11-2; D: -; size: -; J: TRBJ2-1; DNA: TGTGCCAGCAGCTTAGCGCTTTACAATGAGCAGTTCTTC; CDR3: CASSLALYNEQFF